The 19 T cell receptor beta chains reported below all come from one sample, sequenced in a study of T-cell reconstitution after alpha-beta-depleted transplantation in children. This sample's TCRbeta library carried unique molecular identifier barcodes. TCRdb itself ran the PCR reads through MiXCR, one entry per CDR3 protein. The profile shows tens of thousands of distinct CDR3 sequences, roughly 20% of them singletons. The material sequenced was PBMCs, mostly from graft donor cells, taken 360 days after TCRalphabeta/CD19-depleted stem cell transplant. The receptors were sampled from a male patient aged 2-15 years who had a stem cell transplant for acute lymphoblastic leukemia, so the T cells may come from the graft donor.

This clonotype was detected ten times or more. The J gene is TRBJ2-1, the V gene TRBV6-1; TRBD2 agrees at 15 bases. This CDR3 has 18 amino acids. With V trimmed by 8 bases and J by 7 bases, 15 bases remained unmatched. Per germline, CDR1 MNHNS and CDR2 SASEGT. The CDR3 region has the DNA TGTGCCAGCTCATTTTTCGGACTAGCGGGAGGGCAGGAAAATGAGCAGTTCTTC. It is translated as CASSFFGLAGGQENEQFF.

This chain joins TRBV21-1 and TRBJ1-3. TRBV21-1 is tagged as a pseudogene. The CDR3 spans 15 residues. The CDR3 spells CASSKVPYSGNTIYF. DNA of the CDR3: TGTGCCAGCAGCAAAGTACCCTATTCTGGAAACACCATATATTTT.

This rearrangement joins TRBV6-5 to TRBJ2-3; D is perhaps TRBD1 (6 bases). Germline V gene data show CDR1 as MNHEY and CDR2 as SVGAGI. Trimming left V 2 bases short and J 4 bases short, with 13 bases between. This CDR3 has 15 residues. The CDR3 loop is CASSYDRLSPDTQYF. For the CDR3, the DNA is TGTGCCAGCAGTTACGACAGGTTAAGTCCAGATACGCAGTATTTT.

This clonotype was seen a handful of times. The chain uses TRBV20-1 and TRBJ1-3; D is ambiguous. Germline assignment: CDR1 DFQATT and CDR2 SNEGSKA (reference sequence). The V end lost 5 bases, the J end lost 2 bases, and 10 bases lay between the germline ends. The CDR3 runs to 13 residues. DNA for the CDR3: TGCAGTGCTGCGTGGGTTGCTGGAAACACCATATATTTT. Protein: CSAAWVAGNTIYF.

The chain employs TRBV6-5 and TRBJ2-7, with TRBD1 matching over 7 bases. This CDR3 contains 15 residues. Germline CDR1 MNHEY, CDR2 SVGAGI. V lost 2 bases, J lost 3 bases, and 7 bases stayed unmatched. DNA of the CDR3: TGTGCCAGCAGTTACCGGACAGGCGTTTACTACGAGCAGTACTTC. As protein: CASSYRTGVYYEQYF.

This chain connects TRBV25-1 to TRBJ2-7, with TRBD2 identical over 15 bases. There are 16 residues in the CDR3. V shed 6 bases, J shed 6 bases, and the junction held 9 bases outside the gene matches. Germline values: CDR1 MGHDK, CDR2 SYGVNS. This CDR3 is CASSTRGTSGRSEQYF. The CDR3 nucleotides read TGTGCCAGCAGCACGCGGGGGACTAGCGGGAGGTCCGAGCAGTACTTC.

This clonotype appeared a single time. This chain uses TRBV7-9 with TRBJ2-3; 7 bases map to TRBD1. V was clipped by 6 bases and J by 2 bases; unmatched bases: 5. The germline CDR1 and CDR2 sequences are SEHNR and FQNEAQ (reference sequence). The CDR3 length is 14 residues. CDR3 DNA sequence: TGTGCCAGCAGGTGGACAGGCCACACAGATACGCAGTATTTT. It is translated as CASRWTGHTDTQYF.

The chain joins TRBV5-1 to TRBJ2-5, with D possibly matching TRBD1 (6 bases). Germline CDR1 and CDR2: SGHRS and YFSETQ. The CDR3 spans 15 residues. V was clipped by 0 bases and J by 2 bases, with 11 bases between them. Written as DNA, the CDR3 is TGCGCCAGCAGCTTGGGAGTCGGACAGCAAGAGACCCAGTACTTC. It yields the protein CASSLGVGQQETQYF.

The V and J genes are TRBV20-1 and TRBJ2-1, with 9 bases lining up with TRBD2. Germline V gene lookup returns CDR1 DFQATT and CDR2 SNEGSKA (reference sequence). After removal of 2 bases from V and 6 bases from J, the junction contained 11 bases not matched to a gene. This CDR3 has 16 amino acids. The chain's CDR3 is CSARQGTKREVNEQFF. CDR3 coding DNA: TGCAGTGCTAGACAGGGGACCAAGCGGGAGGTCAATGAGCAGTTCTTC.

This chain connects TRBV7-2 to TRBJ2-3; D gene unclear. This CDR3 region has 14 residues. Trimming left V 1 base short and J 2 bases short, with 7 bases between. Germline CDR1 SGHTA, CDR2 FQGNSA. The CDR3 reads CASSLDLLTDTQYF. The DNA for the CDR3 is TGTGCCAGCAGCTTAGATCTACTCACAGATACGCAGTATTTT.

This CDR3 is CASGGETYEQYF. The CDR3 DNA reads TGCGCCAGCGGGGGGGAGACCTACGAGCAGTACTTC. This rearrangement joins TRBV5-1 to TRBJ2-7; 7 bases agree with TRBD2. Germline V gives CDR1 SGHRS, CDR2 YFSETQ. The CDR3 consists of 12 residues. J lost 2 bases, V lost 7 bases, and 3 bases had no gene match. Full variable domain (missing parts from reference TRBV5-1 and TRBJ2-7): KAGVTQTPRYLIKTRGQQVTLSCSPISGHRSVSWYQQTPGQGLQFLFEYFSETQRNKGNFPGRFSGRQFSNSRSEMNVSTLELGDSALYLCASGGETYEQYFGPGTRLTVT.

This clonotype has more than one count but fewer than ten. The chain couples TRBV12-3 or TRBV12-4 to TRBJ2-7; 7 bases match TRBD1. Trimming took 6 bases from V and 2 from J; bases not matched to a gene: 10. The CDR3 is 15 amino acids. DNA for the CDR3: TGTGCCAGCAGCGGGACAGACTCTTTCCCCTACGAGCAGTACTTC. Residues: CASSGTDSFPYEQYF.

The chain uses TRBV25-1 and TRBJ2-5; TRBD1 matches at 9 bases. Losses at the gene ends were 5 bases for V and 6 bases for J; bases not matched to a gene: 4. The CDR3 spans 13 residues. Germline V gene data show CDR1 as MGHDK and CDR2 as SYGVNS. DNA for the CDR3: TGTGCCAGCAGTCAGGACAGGGGAAAGACCCAGTACTTC. Amino acids: CASSQDRGKTQYF.

The chain links TRBV20-1 to TRBJ2-1; 9 bases agree with TRBD2. The CDR3 is 15 residues long. Germline V gene lookup returns CDR1 DFQATT and CDR2 SNEGSKA (reference sequence). J gave up 5 bases and V 6 bases, and 11 bases lay outside the gene matches. CDR3 residues: CSALEWREGDNEQFF. The CDR3 DNA is TGCAGTGCCCTCGAGTGGCGGGAGGGGGACAATGAGCAGTTCTTC.

This clonotype was recorded many times. The V and J genes are TRBV4-1 and TRBJ2-1, with 14 bases matching TRBD2. V trimming: 1 base; J trimming: 9 bases; junction bases outside the gene matches: 5. Germline CDR1 MGHRA, CDR2 YSYEKL. The CDR3 extends over 16 amino acids. Here the CDR3 reads CASSQVGTSGRGEQFF. CDR3 bases: TGCGCCAGCAGCCAAGTCGGGACTAGCGGGAGAGGTGAGCAGTTCTTC.

This clonotype showed up just a few times. The chain combines TRBV28 with TRBJ2-5, with 7 bases aligning to TRBD2. This CDR3 spans 15 amino acids. The J segment lost 5 bases and the V segment lost 1 base, leaving 7 bases of the junction unmatched. Germline V gene data show CDR1 as MDHEN and CDR2 as SYDVKM. CDR3 protein: CASSLYGLVGETQYF. Written as DNA, the CDR3 is TGTGCCAGCAGTTTATACGGACTAGTGGGTGAGACCCAGTACTTC.

V is TRBV20-1 and J is TRBJ2-1, with D possibly being TRBD2 (5 bases). CDR1 is DFQATT, CDR2 SNEGSKA, per germline (reference sequence). Trimming removed 6 bases from V and 4 bases from J, with 7 bases in between. The CDR3 length is 11 residues. The CDR3, as DNA: TGCAGTGCCGGACTGTACAATGAGCAGTTCTTC. Protein sequence: CSAGLYNEQFF.

The V gene is TRBV6-2 or TRBV6-3, the J gene TRBJ2-5; 7 bases line up with TRBD2. In germline, CDR1 is MNHEY, CDR2 SVGEGT. The CDR3 covers 21 residues. V shed 0 bases, J shed 9 bases, and the junction held 28 bases outside the gene matches. CDR3 sequence: CASSYSIGSWDPMTSFESQYF. The DNA for the CDR3 is TGTGCCAGCAGTTACTCGATAGGGTCATGGGACCCCATGACTAGCTTTGAGTCCCAGTACTTC.

CDR3 in amino acids: CAIGNEGWGKLFF. Written as DNA, the CDR3 is TGTGCCATTGGAAACGAAGGGTGGGGAAAACTGTTTTTT. This rearrangement joins TRBV10-3 to TRBJ1-4, with no clear D. This CDR3 contains 13 residues. The V end lost 9 bases, the J end lost 10 bases, and 18 bases lay between the germline ends. Germline values: CDR1 ENHRY, CDR2 SYGVKD.